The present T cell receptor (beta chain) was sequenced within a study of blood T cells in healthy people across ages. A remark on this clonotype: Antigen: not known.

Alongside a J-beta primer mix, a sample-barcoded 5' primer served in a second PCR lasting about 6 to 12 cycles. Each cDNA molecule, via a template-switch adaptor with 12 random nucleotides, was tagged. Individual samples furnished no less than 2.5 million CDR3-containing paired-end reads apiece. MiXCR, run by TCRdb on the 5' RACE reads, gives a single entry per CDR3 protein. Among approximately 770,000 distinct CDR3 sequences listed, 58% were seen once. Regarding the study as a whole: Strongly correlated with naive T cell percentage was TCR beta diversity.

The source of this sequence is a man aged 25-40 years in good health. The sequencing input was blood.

The CDR3 coding sequence is TGTGCCAGCAGCTGGGACCTCCACACAGATACGCAGTATTTT. Translation gives CASSWDLHTDTQYF. The rearrangement uses TRBV7-2 and TRBJ2-3; tentatively, D is TRBD1 or TRBD2 (5 bases each). This CDR3 has 14 residues. The ends were cut back, 4 bases at V and 2 bases at J, with 10 bases in the middle. Germline CDR1 SGHTA, CDR2 FQGNSA.